The 20 T cell receptor beta chains in this list originate from one sample, sequenced in a study of cytomegalovirus exposure and HLA in healthy donors. Generated by immunoSEQ multiplex PCR, the TCRdb table keeps only in-frame clones and is missing some. The sample records about 300,000 clones, roughly 90% being singletons. Sequenced material: PBMCs. These receptors all come from a woman younger than 30 in good health and CMV-seronegative.

The chain is built from TRBV11-1 and TRBJ1-2; tentatively, D is TRBD1 (5 bases). Trimming cost V 5 bases and J 6 bases, with 13 bases left between them. Germline lookup yields CDR1 SGHAT and CDR2 FQDESV (reference sequence). There are 13 residues in the CDR3. The CDR3 DNA reads as TGTGCCAGCAGCGGTGGCCCCAGGGATGGCTACACCTTC. Residues: CASSGGPRDGYTF.

This rearrangement joins TRBV28 to TRBJ2-7, with D perhaps TRBD2 (5 bases). Trimming removed 10 bases at V and 2 bases at J, with 9 bases between. The germline CDR1 and CDR2 sequences are MDHEN and SYDVKM. This CDR3 has 11 amino acids. The CDR3 loop is CATTGAYEQYF. The CDR3 coding sequence is TGTGCCACAACCGGGGCCTACGAGCAGTACTTC.

This clone occurred once. The chain carries TRBV28 and TRBJ1-1, with a possible D match to TRBD1 (5 bases). The CDR3 loop spans 17 amino acids. With 6 bases removed from V and 0 bases from J, the gap between germline ends came to 20 bases. The germline V gene has CDR1 MDHEN and CDR2 SYDVKM. The CDR3 protein is CASRYGTGAWVNTEAFF. CDR3 sequence (DNA): TGTGCCAGCAGGTACGGAACTGGGGCTTGGGTGAACACTGAAGCTTTCTTT.

The chain joins TRBV5-3 to TRBJ2-7; tentative D call: TRBD2 (8 bases). TRBV5-3 is given ORF status, its function remaining uncertain. The V end lost 2 bases, the J end lost 2 bases, and 17 bases lay between the germline ends. The CDR3 covers 16 residues. CDR3 amino acids: CARSLPGGTVPYEQYF. In DNA, the CDR3 is TGTGCCAGAAGCTTACCGGGAGGGACAGTTCCCTACGAGCAGTACTTC.

The chain couples TRBV13 to TRBJ2-3; 12 nucleotides agree with TRBD2. Germline V gene data show CDR1 as PRHDT and CDR2 as FYEKMQ (reference sequence). V gave up 5 bases and J gave up 3 bases; unmatched junction bases: 12. This CDR3 is built from 18 residues. The chain's CDR3 is CASSTLAGGRSRTDTQYF. CDR3 nucleotide sequence: TGTGCCAGCAGCACCCTAGCGGGAGGGCGTAGTAGGACAGATACGCAGTATTTT.

The rearrangement links TRBV28 to TRBJ2-7, with D unresolved. V shed 9 bases and J shed 1 base, with 13 bases lying between them. CDR1 and CDR2 (germline): MDHEN, SYDVKM. The CDR3 length is 13 residues. CDR3 loop: CASASFGSYEQYF. The CDR3 DNA reads TGTGCCAGTGCCAGTTTTGGTTCCTACGAGCAGTACTTC.

The CDR3 is CASSYSPTGASYEQYF. The CDR3 DNA reads as TGTGCCAGCAGTTACTCCCCGACAGGGGCGTCCTACGAGCAGTACTTC. This chain connects TRBV6-6 to TRBJ2-7, with TRBD1 matching 8 bases. The germline CDR1 and CDR2 sequences are MNHNY and SVGAGI (reference sequence). Losses at the gene ends were 0 bases for V and 1 base for J; bases not matched to a gene: 5. The CDR3 runs to 16 residues.

The chain joins TRBV18 to TRBJ1-2; TRBD1 might be the D (5 bases). V lost 0 bases and J lost 7, with 15 bases in between. Germline V gene lookup returns CDR1 KGHSH and CDR2 LQKENI. The length of the CDR3 is 15 residues. The CDR3 bases are TGTGCCAGCTCACCACCCCCGGGACTATGGGGTGGCTACACCTTC. It encodes CASSPPPGLWGGYTF.

The chain is built from TRBV27 and TRBJ1-1; D not certain. Germline assignment: CDR1 MNHEY and CDR2 SMNVEV (reference sequence). The CDR3 is 17 amino acids. V shed 5 bases and J shed 1 base, with 20 bases lying between them. The CDR3 sequence is CASSLYGLDETNTEAFF. Written as DNA, the CDR3 is TGTGCCAGCAGTCTCTACGGACTGGATGAAACGAACACTGAAGCTTTCTTT.

V is TRBV27 and J is TRBJ2-1; 7 nucleotides match TRBD2. V dropped 0 bases and J dropped 5; count of bases not matched to a gene: 4. The CDR3 is 15 amino acids. Germline V gene lookup returns CDR1 MNHEY and CDR2 SMNVEV (reference sequence). CDR3 coding DNA: TGTGCCAGCAGTTTATCCGGGCGGGGGAACAATGAGCAGTTCTTC. It codes for CASSLSGRGNNEQFF.

This chain links TRBV5-1 with TRBJ2-6; a weak D match, TRBD1 (5 bases). This CDR3 has 16 amino acids. V lost 4 bases to trimming and J lost 0 bases, with 11 bases between them. CDR1 and CDR2 (germline): SGHRS, YFSETQ. CDR3 nucleotide sequence: TGCGCCAGCAGCCTACAGGTGGGCTCTGGGGCCAACGTCCTGACTTTC. This gives the protein CASSLQVGSGANVLTF.

V gene TRBV28 combines with J gene TRBJ1-5; D is undetermined. Germline loops: CDR1 MDHEN, CDR2 SYDVKM. Trimming cost V 8 bases and J 7 bases, with 12 bases left between them. CDR3 length equals 12 residues. The CDR3 reads CASRHSRQPQHF. The CDR3 DNA reads as TGTGCCAGCCGCCATAGCCGACAGCCCCAGCATTTT. The whole variable domain, filled in from reference TRBV28 and TRBJ1-5, reads DVKVTQSSRYLVKRTGEKVFLECVQDMDHENMFWYRQDPGLGLRLIYFSYDVKMKEKGDIPEGYSVSREKKERFSLILESASTNQTSMYLCASRHSRQPQHFGDGTRLSIL.

The chain has TRBV6-1 and TRBJ1-4, with D unclear. Looked up from germline, CDR1 is MNHNS and CDR2 is SASEGT. CDR3 length: 12 amino acids. Trimming took off 4 bases at V and 7 bases at J, with 7 bases between the two ends. CDR3 region: CASSATGEKLFF. The CDR3 DNA sequence: TGTGCCAGCAGTGCCACTGGTGAAAAACTGTTTTTT.

This clone came up once. CDR3 amino acids: CASSEDTGELFF. Here the CDR3 DNA reads TGTGCCAGCAGTGAGGACACCGGGGAGCTGTTTTTT. V and J are TRBV5-6 and TRBJ2-2, with D hard to call. V lost 5 bases, J lost 3 bases, and 5 bases lay in between. Germline V CDR1 and CDR2: SGHDT, YYEEEE. The CDR3 has 12 residues.

The chain uses TRBV20-1 and TRBJ2-3; no reliable D call. This CDR3 has 11 amino acids. The germline CDR1 and CDR2 sequences are DFQATT and SNEGSKA (reference sequence). The V gene lost 0 bases and the J gene lost 12 bases, with 10 bases spanning the gap. The CDR3 DNA reads as TGCAGTGCTAGAGATCAAGCGACCCAGTATTTT. Its translation: CSARDQATQYF.

This clone was seen once. The CDR3 is CASSGGLAGRETQYF. DNA for the CDR3: TGTGCCAGCAGCGGGGGACTAGCGGGACGAGAGACCCAGTACTTC. This chain joins TRBV27 and TRBJ2-5; 13 nucleotides agree with TRBD2. The CDR3 is 15 residues long. The V gene's germline CDR1 is MNHEY and CDR2 SMNVEV (reference sequence). The V segment lost 6 bases and the J segment 4 bases; nucleotides outside the gene matches: 5.

The gene calls are TRBV5-1 and TRBJ2-7; 8 bases are shared with TRBD2. The germline CDR1 and CDR2 sequences are SGHRS and YFSETQ. The CDR3 sequence is 21 residues long. Germline trimming cut 0 bases from V and 1 base from J; bases unmatched to any gene: 21. As DNA, the CDR3 is TGCGCCAGCAGCTTGGTACCACATACTCTCTCTAGCGGGCCGCCATCCTACGAGCAGTACTTC. Protein sequence: CASSLVPHTLSSGPPSYEQYF.

The chain links TRBV11-2 to TRBJ2-3; 7 nucleotides match TRBD1. The CDR3 runs to 17 residues. V dropped 2 bases and J dropped 3; count of bases not matched to a gene: 11. Germline assignment: CDR1 SGHAT and CDR2 FQNNGV. The CDR3 DNA reads TGTGCCAGCAGCTTATTTAATTTACAGGGGTATACAGATACGCAGTATTTT. Its protein product is CASSLFNLQGYTDTQYF.

The chain combines TRBV28 with TRBJ2-7; 9 bases are shared with TRBD1. The CDR3 is 15 residues long. V trimming: 4 bases; J trimming: 3 bases; junction bases outside the gene matches: 7. Germline lookup yields CDR1 MDHEN and CDR2 SYDVKM. The CDR3 is CASSYTRDRVYEQYF. The CDR3 DNA follows: TGTGCCAGCAGTTATACCCGGGACAGGGTCTACGAGCAGTACTTC.

The J gene is TRBJ2-1, the V gene TRBV2; D possibly corresponds to TRBD1 (5 bases). The germline CDR1 and CDR2 sequences are SNHLY and FYNNEI. Deletions cut 1 base from V and 7 bases from J, with 5 bases between. The CDR3 length is 12 residues. The CDR3 region has the DNA TGTGCCAGCAGTGAAGAGGGGAATGAGCAGTTCTTC. Translation: CASSEEGNEQFF.